This T cell receptor (beta chain) is drawn from a study of siplizumab effects on memory and regulatory T cells. General study results and limits: Most proliferating CD4+ or CD8+ clones, roughly 75-96%, had no naive or memory assignment. Suppressive activity of Tregs proliferating in siplizumab cultures remained unconfirmed.

Per the germline V gene, CDR1 is MDHEN and CDR2 is SYDVKM. V lost 5 bases to trimming and J lost 3 bases, with 13 bases between them. The CDR3 sequence is 14 residues long. Note on this clone: Its specificity is not known.

Libraries were prepared by immunoSEQ multiplex PCR; TCRdb keeps only in-frame clonotypes and omits some of them. The sample has roughly 62,000 clones, approximately 93% seen once. The sequence came from a human donor in good health. Sequencing input: CD8+ T cells sorted from blood. The chain recombines TRBV28 with TRBJ1-1, with a possible D match to TRBD1 (5 bases). Here the CDR3 DNA reads TGTGCCAGCAGTCCCGTGGGGGGTTACACTGAAGCTTTCTTT. This translates into CASSPVGGYTEAFF.